This T cell receptor beta chain derives from a study of graft-versus-host responses after intestinal transplantation. Whole-study context: Induction with anti-thymocyte globulin, then tacrolimus and steroids for around three years, was given to all recipients. Study-wide results and limits: After transplant, early declines in HvG clones were associated with peak levels of circulating GvH clones. The recipient marrow held GvH clones, and some of them showed up first in ileum or blood.

CDR3 length equals 16 residues. The germline V gene has CDR1 SGDLS and CDR2 YYNGEE. J gave up 4 bases and V 1 base, and 9 bases lay outside the gene matches. The assay was immunoSEQ multiplex PCR, and TCRdb's table has in-frame clones only and misses some. Among about 88,000 clones, less than 95% were seen once, and the ten largest hold about 0.38%. In regard to this clone: Its cognate antigen is unknown.

The starting material was unstimulated CD4+ T cells sorted from spleen or lymph node cells, obtained before transplant. This TCR was sampled from a human donor who was the organ donor for an intestinal transplant. J is TRBJ2-3 and V is TRBV9; 7 nucleotides line up with TRBD2. CDR3 protein: CASSVRGSKNADTQYF. The CDR3, as DNA: TGTGCCAGCAGCGTACGCGGGAGCAAAAACGCAGATACGCAGTATTTT.